This TCR beta chain came from a study of response to subunit inactivated influenza vaccine. As concerns this clonotype: Its antigen is not identified.

Study-level points and caveats: Authors suggested each seasonal influenza vaccination recruits few new T cells.

CDR3 length: 15 amino acids. The junction had 4 bases not matched to a gene; V was cut back by 5 bases and J by 3 bases. TCRdb itself ran the RT-PCR reads through MiXCR, one entry per CDR3 protein. The sample includes approximately 700,000 distinct CDR3 sequences, around 14% seen only once; the top ten take roughly 12%. The clonotype originates from a man aged 50 to 60 who received an inactivated influenza vaccine. Sequencing used PBMCs from blood, obtained 11 to 12 days after vaccination. This rearrangement joins TRBV12-3 or TRBV12-4 to TRBJ2-1; 10 positions match TRBD1. The CDR3 nucleotides are TGTGCCAGCAGTACGAGGACAGGGGGCTACAATGAGCAGTTCTTC. This gives the protein CASSTRTGGYNEQFF.